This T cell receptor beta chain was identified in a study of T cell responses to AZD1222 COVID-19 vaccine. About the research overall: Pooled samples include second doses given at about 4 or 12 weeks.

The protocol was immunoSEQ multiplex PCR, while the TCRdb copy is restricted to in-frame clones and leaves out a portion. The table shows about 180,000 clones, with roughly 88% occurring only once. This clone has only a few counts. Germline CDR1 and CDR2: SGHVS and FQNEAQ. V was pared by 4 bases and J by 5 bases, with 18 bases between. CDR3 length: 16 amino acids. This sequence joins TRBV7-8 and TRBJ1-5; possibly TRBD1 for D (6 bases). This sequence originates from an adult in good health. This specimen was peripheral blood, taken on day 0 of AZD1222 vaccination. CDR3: CASSSTRGGGDQPQHF. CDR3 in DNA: TGTGCCAGCAGCTCCACCCGGGGGGGCGGCGATCAGCCCCAGCATTTT.